This T cell receptor beta chain appears in the sequencing data of a study of blood T cell repertoires in COVID-19. Across the study: Samples representing acute and convalescent COVID-19 were sourced from the United States, Italy and Spain.

The germline CDR1 and CDR2 sequences are MDHEN and SYDVKM. V trimming: 5 bases; J trimming: 0 bases; junction bases outside the gene matches: 7. The CDR3 covers 16 residues. TCRdb's table, derived via immunoSEQ multiplex PCR, lists solely in-frame clones and lacks some. The data contain about 140,000 clones, around 90% of them singletons. The sequencing sample was made of peripheral blood. V is TRBV28 and J is TRBJ1-5, with 7 bases fitting TRBD1. This TCR came from a man in his 70s with acute or convalescent COVID-19. This CDR3 reads CASSLTGAGSNQPQHF. The CDR3 coding sequence is TGTGCCAGCAGTCTCACAGGGGCGGGTAGCAATCAGCCCCAGCATTTT.